Listed here is a single T cell receptor beta chain. Unmatched junction bases numbered 6, after V lost 1 base and J lost 5 bases. The CDR3 contains 15 residues. Per the germline V gene, CDR1 is SGHRS and CDR2 is YFSETQ. TCRdb processed the RT-PCR reads anew with MiXCR; each CDR3 protein has one entry. The sample lists some 960,000 distinct CDR3 sequences; 15% to 20% were seen once. The sample comes from a study of patients and donors after allogeneic stem cell transplantation. This clonotype originated in a human donor who was either an allogeneic HSCT recipient or a stem cell or donor lymphocyte infusion donor (not recorded which). It is not recorded whose cells these are; they may come from a transplant donor. Sequenced input: blood, either unsorted or a sorted T cell fraction (not recorded which). This chain joins TRBV5-1 and TRBJ2-7; 10 nucleotides line up with TRBD2. CDR3 sequence: CASSLTTSGTNEQYF. The CDR3 nucleotides read TGCGCCAGCAGCTTGACAACTAGCGGGACCAACGAGCAGTACTTC.